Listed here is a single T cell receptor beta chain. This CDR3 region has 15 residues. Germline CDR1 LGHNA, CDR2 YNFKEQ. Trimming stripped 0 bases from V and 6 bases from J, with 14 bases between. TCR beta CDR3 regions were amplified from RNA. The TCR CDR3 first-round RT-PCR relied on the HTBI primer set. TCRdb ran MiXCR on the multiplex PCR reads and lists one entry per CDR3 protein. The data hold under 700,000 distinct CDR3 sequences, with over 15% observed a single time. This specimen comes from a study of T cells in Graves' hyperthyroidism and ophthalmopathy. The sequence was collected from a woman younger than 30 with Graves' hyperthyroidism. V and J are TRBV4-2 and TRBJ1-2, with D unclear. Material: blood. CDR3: CASSQEAARRNGYTF. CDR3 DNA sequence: TGTGCCAGCAGCCAAGAGGCAGCGAGACGAAATGGCTACACCTTC.